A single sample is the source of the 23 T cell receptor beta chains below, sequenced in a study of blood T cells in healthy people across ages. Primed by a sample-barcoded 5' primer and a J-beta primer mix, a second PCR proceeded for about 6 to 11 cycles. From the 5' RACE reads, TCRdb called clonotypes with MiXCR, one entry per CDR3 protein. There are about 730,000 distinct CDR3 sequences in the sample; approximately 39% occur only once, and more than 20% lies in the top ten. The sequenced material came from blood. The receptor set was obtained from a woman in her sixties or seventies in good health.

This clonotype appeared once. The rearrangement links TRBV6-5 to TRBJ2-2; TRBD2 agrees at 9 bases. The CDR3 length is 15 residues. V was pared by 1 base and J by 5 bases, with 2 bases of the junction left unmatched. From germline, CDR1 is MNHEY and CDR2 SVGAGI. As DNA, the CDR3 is TGTGCCAGCAGTTACTACGGACTAGCGACCGGGGAGCTGTTTTTT. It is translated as CASSYYGLATGELFF.

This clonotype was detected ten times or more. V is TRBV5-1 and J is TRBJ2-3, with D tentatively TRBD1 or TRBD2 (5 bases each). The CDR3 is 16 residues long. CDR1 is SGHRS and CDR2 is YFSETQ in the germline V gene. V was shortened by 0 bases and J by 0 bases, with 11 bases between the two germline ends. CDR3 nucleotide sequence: TGCGCCAGCAGCTTGGATCCGGGGACGAGCACAGATACGCAGTATTTT. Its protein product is CASSLDPGTSTDTQYF.

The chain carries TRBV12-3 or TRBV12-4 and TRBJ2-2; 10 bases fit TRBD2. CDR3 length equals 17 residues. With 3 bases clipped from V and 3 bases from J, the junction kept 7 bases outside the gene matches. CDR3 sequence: CASSLVLAGVDTGELFF. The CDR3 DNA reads TGTGCCAGCAGTTTGGTGCTAGCGGGAGTTGACACCGGGGAGCTGTTTTTT.

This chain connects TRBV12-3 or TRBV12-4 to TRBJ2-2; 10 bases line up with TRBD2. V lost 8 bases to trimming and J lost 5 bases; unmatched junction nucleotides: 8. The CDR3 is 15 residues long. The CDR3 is CASGSGTSVTGELFF. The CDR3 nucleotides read TGTGCCAGCGGGTCCGGGACTAGCGTGACCGGGGAGCTGTTTTTT.

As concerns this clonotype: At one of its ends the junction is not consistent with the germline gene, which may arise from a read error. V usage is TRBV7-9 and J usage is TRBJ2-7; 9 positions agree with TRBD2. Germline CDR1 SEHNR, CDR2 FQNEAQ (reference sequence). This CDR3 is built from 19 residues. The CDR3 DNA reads TGTACCAGCAGCTTTGGCGGGGGGGGCCGATCTTGGACTCTGATCGGGCAGTACTTC. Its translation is CTSSFGGGGRSWTLIGQYF.

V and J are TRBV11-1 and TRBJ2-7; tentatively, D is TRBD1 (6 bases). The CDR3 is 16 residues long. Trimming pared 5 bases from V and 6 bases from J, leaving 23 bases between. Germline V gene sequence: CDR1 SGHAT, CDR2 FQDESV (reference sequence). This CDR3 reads CASSPGRTEVAGEQYF. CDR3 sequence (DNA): TGTGCCAGCAGCCCGGGCCGGACAGAGGTCGCGGGCGAGCAGTACTTC.

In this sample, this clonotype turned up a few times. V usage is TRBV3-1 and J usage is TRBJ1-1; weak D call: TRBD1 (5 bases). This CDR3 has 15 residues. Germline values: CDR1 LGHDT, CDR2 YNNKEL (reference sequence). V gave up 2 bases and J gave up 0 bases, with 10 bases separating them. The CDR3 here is CASSQRGDVNTEAFF. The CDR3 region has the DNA TGTGCCAGCAGCCAAAGGGGTGATGTGAACACTGAAGCTTTCTTT.

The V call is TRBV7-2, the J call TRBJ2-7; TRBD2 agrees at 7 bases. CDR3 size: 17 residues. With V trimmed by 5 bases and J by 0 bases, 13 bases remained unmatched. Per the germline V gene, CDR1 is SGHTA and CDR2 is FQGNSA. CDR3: CASSPLTGGRNSYEQYF. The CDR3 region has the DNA TGTGCCAGCAGCCCGTTAACGGGAGGAAGAAACTCCTACGAGCAGTACTTC.

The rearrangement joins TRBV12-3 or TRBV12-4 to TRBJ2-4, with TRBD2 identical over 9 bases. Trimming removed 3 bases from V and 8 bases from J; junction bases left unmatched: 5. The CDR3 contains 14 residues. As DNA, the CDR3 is TGTGCCAGCAGTTTTTTAGCGGGGGTGGACATTCAGTACTTC. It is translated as CASSFLAGVDIQYF.

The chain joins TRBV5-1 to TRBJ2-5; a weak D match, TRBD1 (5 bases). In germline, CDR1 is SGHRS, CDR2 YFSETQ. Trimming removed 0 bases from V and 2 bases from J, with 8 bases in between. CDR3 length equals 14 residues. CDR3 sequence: CASSLVTVQETQYF. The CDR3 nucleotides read TGCGCCAGCAGCTTGGTGACAGTTCAAGAGACCCAGTACTTC.

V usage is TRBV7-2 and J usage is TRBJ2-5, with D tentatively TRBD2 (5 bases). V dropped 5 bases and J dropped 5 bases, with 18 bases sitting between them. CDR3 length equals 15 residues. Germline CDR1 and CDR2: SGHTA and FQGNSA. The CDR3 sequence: CASSPRALRRETQYF. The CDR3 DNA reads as TGTGCCAGCAGCCCGAGGGCCCTGAGGAGGGAGACCCAGTACTTC.

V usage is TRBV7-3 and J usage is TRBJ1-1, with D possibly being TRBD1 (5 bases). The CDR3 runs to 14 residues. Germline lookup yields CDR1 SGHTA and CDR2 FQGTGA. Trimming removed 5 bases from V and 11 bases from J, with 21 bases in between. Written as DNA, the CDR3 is TGTGCCAGCAGCCTCCAGGGTGGGGTTGTTCCGGCTTTCTTT. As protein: CASSLQGGVVPAFF.

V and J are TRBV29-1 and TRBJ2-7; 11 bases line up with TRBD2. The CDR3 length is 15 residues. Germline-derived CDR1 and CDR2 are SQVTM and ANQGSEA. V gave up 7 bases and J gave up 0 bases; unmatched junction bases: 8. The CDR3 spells CSAGGGTSGSYEQYF. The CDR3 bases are TGCAGCGCGGGGGGAGGGACTAGCGGCTCCTACGAGCAGTACTTC.

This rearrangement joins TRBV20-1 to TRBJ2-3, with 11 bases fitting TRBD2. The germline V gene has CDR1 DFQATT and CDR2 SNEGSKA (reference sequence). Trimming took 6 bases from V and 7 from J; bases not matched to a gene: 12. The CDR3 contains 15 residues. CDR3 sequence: CSAHDSGGALYTQYF. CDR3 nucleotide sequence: TGCAGTGCGCACGATAGCGGGGGGGCGTTATATACGCAGTATTTT.

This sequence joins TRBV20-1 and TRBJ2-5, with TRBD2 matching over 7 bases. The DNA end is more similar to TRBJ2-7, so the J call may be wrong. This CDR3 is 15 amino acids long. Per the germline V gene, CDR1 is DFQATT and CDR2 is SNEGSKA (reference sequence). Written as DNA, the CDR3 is TGCAGTGCTCAAAGGCCAGGACTAGTTCATCTCGAGCAGTACTTC. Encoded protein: CSAQRPGLVHLEQYF.

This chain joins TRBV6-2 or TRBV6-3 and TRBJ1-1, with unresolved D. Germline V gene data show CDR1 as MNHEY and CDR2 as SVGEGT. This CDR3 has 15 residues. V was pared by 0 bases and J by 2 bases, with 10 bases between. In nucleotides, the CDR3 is TGTGCCAGCAGTTACTCCTCAGCGGGCAACACTGAAGCTTTCTTT. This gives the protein CASSYSSAGNTEAFF.

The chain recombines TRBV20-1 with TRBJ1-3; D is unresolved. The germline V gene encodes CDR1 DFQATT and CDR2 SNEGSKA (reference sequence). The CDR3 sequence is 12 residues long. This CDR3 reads CGGLASGNTIYF. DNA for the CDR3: TGCGGAGGGCTCGCCTCTGGAAACACCATATATTTT.

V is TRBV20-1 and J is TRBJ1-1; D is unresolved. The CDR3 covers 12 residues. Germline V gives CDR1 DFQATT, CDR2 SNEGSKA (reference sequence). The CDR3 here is CRAIGMNTEAFF. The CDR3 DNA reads TGCAGGGCGATCGGGATGAACACTGAAGCTTTCTTT.

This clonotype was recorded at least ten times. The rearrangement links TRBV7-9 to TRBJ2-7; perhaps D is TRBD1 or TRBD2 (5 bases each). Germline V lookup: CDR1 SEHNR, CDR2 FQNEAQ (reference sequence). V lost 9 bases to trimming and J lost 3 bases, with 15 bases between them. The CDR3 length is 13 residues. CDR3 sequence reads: CASSTGTDYEQYF. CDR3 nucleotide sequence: TGTGCCAGTTCGACCGGGACGGACTACGAGCAGTACTTC.

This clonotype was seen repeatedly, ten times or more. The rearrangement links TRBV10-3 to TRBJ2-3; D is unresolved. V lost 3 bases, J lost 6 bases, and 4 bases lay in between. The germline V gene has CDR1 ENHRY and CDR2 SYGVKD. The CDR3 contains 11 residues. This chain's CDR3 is CAISDMDTQYF. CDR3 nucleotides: TGTGCCATCAGTGATATGGATACGCAGTATTTT.

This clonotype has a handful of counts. The CDR3 DNA reads as TGTGCCAGCAGCTCTAAGACAGGGAGTGATGGCTACACCTTC. It yields the protein CASSSKTGSDGYTF. The chain joins TRBV7-3 to TRBJ1-2; TRBD1 matches 7 bases. V lost 4 bases to trimming and J lost 6 bases; unmatched junction nucleotides: 8. Germline V gene data show CDR1 as SGHTA and CDR2 as FQGTGA. The CDR3 is 14 residues long.

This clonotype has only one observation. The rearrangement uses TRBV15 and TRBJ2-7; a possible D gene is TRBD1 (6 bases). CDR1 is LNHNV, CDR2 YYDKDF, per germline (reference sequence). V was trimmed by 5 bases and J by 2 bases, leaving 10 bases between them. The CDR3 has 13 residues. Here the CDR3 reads CATSVGQAYEQYF. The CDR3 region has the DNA TGTGCCACCAGCGTGGGACAAGCCTACGAGCAGTACTTC.

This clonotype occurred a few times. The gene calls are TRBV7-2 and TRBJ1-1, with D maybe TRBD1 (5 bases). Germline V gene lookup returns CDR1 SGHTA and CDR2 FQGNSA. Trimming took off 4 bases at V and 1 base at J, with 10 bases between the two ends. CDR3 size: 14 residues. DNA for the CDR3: TGTGCCAGCAGCTATACGGGGGGGAACACTGAAGCTTTCTTT. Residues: CASSYTGGNTEAFF.